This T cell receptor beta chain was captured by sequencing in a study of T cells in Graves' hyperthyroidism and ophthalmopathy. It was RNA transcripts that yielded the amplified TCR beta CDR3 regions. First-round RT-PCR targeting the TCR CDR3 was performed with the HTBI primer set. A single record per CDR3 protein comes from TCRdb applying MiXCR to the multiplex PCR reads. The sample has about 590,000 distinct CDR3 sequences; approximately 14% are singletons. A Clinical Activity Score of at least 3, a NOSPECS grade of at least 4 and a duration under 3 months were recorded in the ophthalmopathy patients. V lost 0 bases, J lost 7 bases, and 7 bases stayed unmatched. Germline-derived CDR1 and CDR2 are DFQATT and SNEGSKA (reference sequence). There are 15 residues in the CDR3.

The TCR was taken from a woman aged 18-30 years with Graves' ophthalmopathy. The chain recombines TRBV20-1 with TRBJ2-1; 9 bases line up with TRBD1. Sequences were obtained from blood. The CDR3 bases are TGCAGTGCTAGAGATAGCGACAGGGGGGGGAATGAGCAGTTCTTC. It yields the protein CSARDSDRGGNEQFF.